These 22 T cell receptor beta chains were all obtained from the same sample, sequenced in a study of beta chain features in type 1 diabetes. Expressed TCRB transcripts were sequenced because the isolated RNA had all been reverse transcribed beforehand. Generated by immunoSEQ multiplex PCR, the TCRdb table keeps only in-frame clones and is missing some. The top ten clones hold approximately 0.087% of a sample with about 620,000 clones, around 15% of them seen once. The sequencing sample was made of naive CD4+ T cells from blood. Receptors originate from a man younger than 35 in good health.

Regarding this clone: The sample contains more than one DNA sequence encoding this CDR3. The gene calls are TRBV9 and TRBJ2-1, with 10 positions matching TRBD1. The CDR3 spans 15 residues. Germline CDR1 reads SGDLS; CDR2 reads YYNGEE. V dropped 4 bases and J dropped 3; count of bases not matched to a gene: 4. The CDR3 region is CASSQTGGSYNEQFF. In DNA, the CDR3 is TGTGCCAGCAGCCAGACAGGGGGCAGCTACAATGAGCAGTTCTTC.

About this clone: Other DNA sequences in this specimen translate into the identical CDR3. The V gene is TRBV7-9, the J gene TRBJ2-7; weak D call: TRBD2 (5 bases). V lost 1 base, J lost 6 bases, and 16 bases lay in between. Germline-derived CDR1 and CDR2 are SEHNR and FQNEAQ (reference sequence). CDR3 length equals 15 residues. The CDR3 is CASSLVEGKTPEQYF. CDR3 sequence (DNA): TGTGCCAGCAGCTTAGTCGAGGGTAAAACCCCCGAGCAGTACTTC.

A few counts support this clone. The rearrangement links TRBV7-3 to TRBJ2-2; no definite D call. There are 13 residues in the CDR3. Trimming left V 6 bases short and J 7 bases short, with 12 bases between. Per germline, CDR1 SGHTA and CDR2 FQGTGA. The CDR3 reads CASSPGEVGELFF. CDR3 nucleotides: TGTGCCAGCAGTCCGGGCGAGGTCGGGGAGCTGTTTTTT.

The genes are TRBV6-5 and TRBJ2-3, with 9 bases that match TRBD2. CDR1 is MNHEY, CDR2 SVGAGI, per germline. The ends lost 5 bases at V and 0 bases at J; junction bases unmatched: 3. The CDR3 totals 15 residues. As DNA, the CDR3 is TGTGCCAGCAGTAGGCGGGGGGGAAGCACAGATACGCAGTATTTT. This translates into CASSRRGGSTDTQYF.

The genes are TRBV9 and TRBJ2-4; perhaps TRBD1 as D (5 bases). Germline CDR1 reads SGDLS; CDR2 reads YYNGEE. Trimming pared 3 bases from V and 3 bases from J, leaving 19 bases between. The CDR3 is 17 residues long. The CDR3 DNA reads TGTGCCAGCAGCGCACTTGGGGCCGCCAGTGGCAAAAACATTCAGTACTTC. Its translation: CASSALGAASGKNIQYF.

V gene TRBV21-1 combines with J gene TRBJ1-1; the table's D call, TRBD1, has no DNA check behind it. TRBV21-1 is a recognized pseudogene. There are 12 residues in the CDR3. CDR3 amino acids: CASSKTTGLAFF. The DNA of the CDR3 is TGTGCCAGCAGCAAGACGACAGGGTTGGCTTTCTTT.

The chain recombines TRBV18 with TRBJ2-7; D gene uncertain. The CDR3 is made up of 15 amino acids. In germline, CDR1 is KGHSH, CDR2 LQKENI. The V end was cut by 1 base, the J end by 1 base, with 11 bases between. CDR3 in DNA: TGTGCCAGCTCACCACGAGTCAGTGGGTCCTACGAGCAGTACTTC. It is translated as CASSPRVSGSYEQYF.

The sample holds a few counts of this clone. J is TRBJ1-4 and V is TRBV9, with 8 bases identical to TRBD1. This CDR3 region has 15 residues. Germline CDR1 reads SGDLS; CDR2 reads YYNGEE. V lost 4 bases and J lost 8; bases outside the gene matches: 10. CDR3 DNA: TGTGCCAGCAGCACCCGGACAGGGCGGGACGAAAAACTGTTTTTT. Protein product: CASSTRTGRDEKLFF.

This chain connects TRBV9 to TRBJ2-1; the match to TRBD1 covers 8 bases. The trim removed 1 base at V and 7 bases at J, leaving 7 bases unmatched. Germline V gene lookup returns CDR1 SGDLS and CDR2 YYNGEE. CDR3 length equals 15 residues. The CDR3 DNA reads as TGTGCCAGCAGCGTAATCGGACAGGGTCTTAATGAGCAGTTCTTC. It yields the protein CASSVIGQGLNEQFF.

Remarks on this clone: Other DNA sequences in the same sample also yield this CDR3. The chain joins TRBV5-1 to TRBJ1-5; D not certain. Germline CDR1 is SGHRS and CDR2 is YFSETQ. Trimming pared 0 bases from V and 1 base from J, leaving 5 bases between. This CDR3 has 14 residues. In DNA, the CDR3 is TGCGCCAGCAGCTTGGCCGGCAGCAATCAGCCCCAGCATTTT. This sequence encodes CASSLAGSNQPQHF.

This clone came up a few times. Additional DNA sequences in this sample encode the identical CDR3. V is TRBV11-2 and J is TRBJ2-1; the D gene is possibly TRBD1 (5 bases). Germline CDR1 reads SGHAT; CDR2 reads FQNNGV. The CDR3 contains 13 residues. Deletions cut 0 bases from V and 6 bases from J, with 6 bases between. CDR3 residues: CASSLDRVNEQFF. The CDR3 DNA reads as TGTGCCAGCAGCTTAGACAGGGTCAATGAGCAGTTCTTC.

The chain has TRBV5-1 and TRBJ1-1, with D possibly TRBD1 on 6 matching bases. V was clipped by 2 bases and J by 5 bases, with 16 bases between them. Germline-derived CDR1 and CDR2 are SGHRS and YFSETQ. This CDR3 comprises 15 residues. As DNA, the CDR3 is TGCGCCAGCAGCTTTAATACAGGGCGAGGGACTGAAGCTTTCTTT. Its protein is CASSFNTGRGTEAFF.

The V and J genes are TRBV5-6 and TRBJ2-5; 8 bases fit TRBD2. The CDR3 extends over 16 amino acids. The V gene's germline CDR1 is SGHDT and CDR2 YYEEEE. V shed 4 bases and J 5 bases; nucleotides not matched to a gene: 13. CDR3 in amino acids: CASSPTLRGGWETQYF. The CDR3 coding sequence is TGTGCCAGCAGCCCCACCCTTCGGGGGGGCTGGGAGACCCAGTACTTC.

This clone was picked up a small number of times. The chain recombines TRBV10-3 with TRBJ1-2; tentative D call: TRBD1 (6 bases). V lost 4 bases to trimming and J lost 3 bases, with 12 bases between them. Germline CDR1 ENHRY, CDR2 SYGVKD. The CDR3 runs to 14 residues. The CDR3 DNA reads TGTGCCATCAGTGCCACAGGGAGCGACTATGGCTACACCTTC. Translated: CAISATGSDYGYTF.

Only a few counts were recorded for this clone. This chain uses TRBV6-6 with TRBJ1-2; 7 nucleotides match TRBD1. The CDR3 length is 13 residues. Trimming at V came to 6 bases and at J to 8 bases, leaving 9 bases not matched to a gene. Germline V gives CDR1 MNHNY, CDR2 SVGAGI (reference sequence). The CDR3 sequence: CASRATGTWGYTF. CDR3 bases: TGTGCCAGCAGGGCGACAGGGACGTGGGGCTACACCTTC.

The chain employs TRBV28 and TRBJ2-5, with no clear D. V was pared by 6 bases and J by 7 bases, with 15 bases between. This CDR3 has 13 residues. The germline V gene has CDR1 MDHEN and CDR2 SYDVKM. The CDR3, as DNA: TGTGCCAGCAGCCCGCTGAGCAAGATGACCCAGTACTTC. Translated, it gives CASSPLSKMTQYF.

This clone was counted only a few times. The chain uses TRBV10-3 and TRBJ2-1; the match to TRBD2 covers 7 bases. CDR1 and CDR2 (germline): ENHRY, SYGVKD. The CDR3 spans 13 residues. V was pared by 10 bases and J by 8 bases, with 11 bases of the junction left unmatched. The CDR3 loop is CASTREGSHEQFF. Here the CDR3 DNA reads TGTGCCAGTACGAGGGAGGGGTCGCATGAGCAGTTCTTC.

The V and J genes are TRBV14 and TRBJ1-2; D may be TRBD1 (5 bases). The CDR3 is 13 residues long. CDR1 and CDR2 from the germline V gene are SGHDN and FVKESK. V gave up 1 base and J gave up 9 bases, with 12 bases separating them. The CDR3, as DNA: TGTGCCAGCAGCCAAGTGGCGGAGGGGAGCTACACCTTC. Amino acids: CASSQVAEGSYTF.

A few counts support this clone. CDR3 sequence (DNA): TGTGCCAGCAGCTTGAGGACTGACTATGGCTACACCTTC. Its protein product is CASSLRTDYGYTF. V gene TRBV5-4 combines with J gene TRBJ1-2; D ambiguous. V gave up 1 base and J gave up 3 bases, with 7 bases separating them. Germline lookup yields CDR1 SGHNT and CDR2 YYREEE (reference sequence). This CDR3 contains 13 residues.

This clone has a handful of counts. The chain is built from TRBV25-1 and TRBJ2-1; D tentatively fits TRBD1 or TRBD2 (6 bases each). CDR1 is MGHDK, CDR2 SYGVNS, per germline. Trimming took off 4 bases at V and 1 base at J, with 8 bases between the two ends. The CDR3 is 14 amino acids. The CDR3 sequence: CASSAGASYNEQFF. DNA for the CDR3: TGTGCCAGCAGTGCGGGGGCATCCTACAATGAGCAGTTCTTC.

Only a few counts were recorded for this clone. V is TRBV27 and J is TRBJ2-7; a possible D gene is TRBD2 (5 bases). The CDR3 loop spans 15 amino acids. From germline, CDR1 is MNHEY and CDR2 SMNVEV (reference sequence). Trimming stripped 4 bases from V and 5 bases from J, with 18 bases between. The CDR3 bases are TGTGCCAGCAGTTCGGAGGCCGAGGGAAGGGACGAGCAGTACTTC. This encodes CASSSEAEGRDEQYF.

This clone was counted a few times. This rearrangement joins TRBV5-4 to TRBJ1-1; D is possibly TRBD1 (5 bases). The CDR3 runs 16 residues. Germline CDR1 SGHNT, CDR2 YYREEE (reference sequence). Trimming left V 0 bases short and J 4 bases short, with 16 bases between. The CDR3 region has the DNA TGTGCCAGCAGCTTGGGCGTAAGGGGTTCAGGCACTGAAGCTTTCTTT. This encodes CASSLGVRGSGTEAFF.